This section outlines one T cell receptor (beta chain) sequence together with its context. PCR employed 60 Vbeta and 13 Jbeta primers. Here immunoSEQ multiplex PCR was the method, and the copy in TCRdb shows in-frame clones only, minus some. The repertoire holds 100,000 to 120,000 clones, with 60% to 80% as singletons. The length of the CDR3 is 15 residues. V lost 6 bases to trimming and J lost 2 bases, with 14 bases between them. Germline V CDR1 and CDR2: SGDLS, YYNGEE. This entry is derived from a study of cytomegalovirus exposure and HLA in healthy donors. This TCR came from a man between 18 and 35 years old in good health and CMV-seropositive. Sequenced input: PBMCs. The rearrangement links TRBV9 to TRBJ2-2; D might be TRBD1 (6 bases). CDR3 protein: CASTLSTGNTGELFF. The CDR3 nucleotides read TGTGCCAGCACCCTCTCGACAGGTAACACCGGGGAGCTGTTTTTT. The full variable domain, with the rest looked up from reference TRBV9 and TRBJ2-2, is DSGVTQTPKHLITATGQRVTLRCSPRSGDLSVYWYQQSLDQGLQFLIQYYNGEERAKGNILERFSAQQFPDLHSELNLSSLELGDSALYFCASTLSTGNTGELFFGEGSRLTVL.